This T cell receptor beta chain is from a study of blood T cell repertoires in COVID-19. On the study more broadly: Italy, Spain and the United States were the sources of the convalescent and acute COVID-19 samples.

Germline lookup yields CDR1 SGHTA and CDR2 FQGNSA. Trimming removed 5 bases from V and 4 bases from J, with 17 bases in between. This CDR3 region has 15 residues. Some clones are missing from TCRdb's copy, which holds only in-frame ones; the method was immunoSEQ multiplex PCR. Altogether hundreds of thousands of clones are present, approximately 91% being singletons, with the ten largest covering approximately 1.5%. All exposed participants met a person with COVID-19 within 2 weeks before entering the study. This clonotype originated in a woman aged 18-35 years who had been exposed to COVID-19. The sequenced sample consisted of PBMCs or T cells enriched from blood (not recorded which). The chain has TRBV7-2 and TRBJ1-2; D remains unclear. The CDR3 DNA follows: TGTGCCAGCAGCCCCCGCCGGGTTGCCCTCTATGGCTACACCTTC. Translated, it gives CASSPRRVALYGYTF.